One and the same sample provided the 10 T cell receptor beta chains below, sequenced in a study of cytomegalovirus exposure and HLA in healthy donors. The primer mix had 60 Vbeta and 13 Jbeta primers. The assay was immunoSEQ multiplex PCR, and TCRdb's table has in-frame clones only and misses some. The table shows 180,000 or so clones, with just under 80% occurring only once. The material sequenced was PBMCs. These TCRs come from a woman aged 30 to 39 in good health and CMV-seronegative.

The chain combines TRBV9 with TRBJ2-3; TRBD2 agrees at 8 bases. Looked up from germline, CDR1 is SGDLS and CDR2 is YYNGEE. This CDR3 comprises 15 residues. J gave up 0 bases and V 5 bases, and 5 bases lay outside the gene matches. In DNA form, the CDR3 reads TGTGCCAGCAGATCGGAGCGGGGGAGCACAGATACGCAGTATTTT. It is translated as CASRSERGSTDTQYF.

The J gene is TRBJ1-2, the V gene TRBV30; 12 bases are a match to TRBD1. The CDR3 covers 14 residues. V lost 3 bases, J lost 7 bases, and 6 bases stayed unmatched. The V gene's germline CDR1 is GTSNPN and CDR2 SVGIG (reference sequence). The DNA of the CDR3 is TGTGCCTGGAGAGGGACAGGGGGCAGGGGTGGCTACACCTTC. It specifies CAWRGTGGRGGYTF. Complete variable domain (other parts from reference TRBV30 and TRBJ1-2): SQTIHQWPATLVQPVGSPLSLECTVEGTSNPNLYWYRQAAGRGLQLLFYSVGIGQISSEVPQNLSASRPQDRQFILSSKKLLLSDSGFYLCAWRGTGGRGGYTFGSGTRLTVV.

The gene calls are TRBV30 and TRBJ2-1, with 7 positions matching TRBD1. The CDR3 is 19 amino acids. From germline, CDR1 is GTSNPN and CDR2 SVGIG (reference sequence). The V segment lost 0 bases and the J segment 2 bases; nucleotides outside the gene matches: 16. The CDR3 region is CAWSVRQGPSRVAYNEQFF. The CDR3, as DNA: TGTGCCTGGAGTGTCCGACAGGGTCCGTCAAGGGTAGCCTACAATGAGCAGTTCTTC.

The chain recombines TRBV7-3 with TRBJ2-7; weak D call: TRBD2 (7 bases). The germline V gene encodes CDR1 SGHTA and CDR2 FQGTGA. V gave up 6 bases and J gave up 7 bases, with 22 bases separating them. The CDR3 consists of 15 residues. The CDR3 DNA is TGTGCCAGCAGTATAACAGGGAGCGGGATGTGGGAGCAGTACTTC. This encodes CASSITGSGMWEQYF.

V usage is TRBV7-9 and J usage is TRBJ2-3; 9 bases map to TRBD2. The CDR3 sequence is 17 residues long. V shed 5 bases and J 3 bases; nucleotides not matched to a gene: 12. Per the germline V gene, CDR1 is SEHNR and CDR2 is FQNEAQ (reference sequence). This chain's CDR3 is CASSVARGGAGTDTQYF. The DNA for the CDR3 is TGTGCCAGCAGCGTCGCACGCGGGGGGGCCGGGACAGATACGCAGTATTTT.

V is TRBV27 and J is TRBJ1-5, with 9 nucleotides matching TRBD1. CDR3 size: 15 residues. Per germline, CDR1 MNHEY and CDR2 SMNVEV (reference sequence). The junction had 11 bases not matched to a gene; V was cut back by 10 bases and J by 4 bases. The CDR3 DNA reads as TGTGCCACAAAACAGGGGGCGAGGGGGAATCAGCCCCAGCATTTT. It translates to CATKQGARGNQPQHF.

The chain combines TRBV6-6 with TRBJ1-1, with D tentatively TRBD1 (6 bases). CDR1 MNHNY and CDR2 SVGAGI come from the germline V gene (reference sequence). The CDR3 consists of 14 residues. V lost 6 bases to trimming and J lost 1 base, with 12 bases between them. In DNA form, the CDR3 reads TGTGCCAGCAGGCCGACGGGACAGAACACTGAAGCTTTCTTT. Its translation is CASRPTGQNTEAFF.

The chain combines TRBV11-1 with TRBJ2-1; 7 bases align to TRBD2. V shed 4 bases and J 14 bases; nucleotides not matched to a gene: 17. Germline-derived CDR1 and CDR2 are SGHAT and FQDESV (reference sequence). The CDR3 totals 15 residues. CDR3 protein: CASSSRAGRIAGEFF. In nucleotides, the CDR3 is TGTGCCAGCAGCTCGAGGGCAGGGAGGATAGCGGGCGAGTTCTTC.

Comments on this clone: Because the CDR3 is missing its conserved closing phenylalanine or tryptophan, this is likely a read error. The chain combines TRBV4-1 with TRBJ1-2, with a possible D match to TRBD1 (5 bases). The CDR3 is made up of 18 amino acids. Deletions cut 0 bases from V and 4 bases from J, with 21 bases between. Per germline, CDR1 MGHRA and CDR2 YSYEKL. The CDR3 DNA follows: TGCGCCAGCAGCCAAGAAAGAGCCGGCCGGGGGGTGGCCTATGGCTACACCGTC. Its translation: CASSQERAGRGVAYGYTV.

The V call is TRBV10-2, the J call TRBJ1-3; D remains unclear. The CDR3 is made up of 13 amino acids. From germline, CDR1 is WSHSY and CDR2 SAAADI. V was cut by 2 bases and J by 5 bases, with 7 bases left in between. The CDR3 reads CASSEGPRNTIYF. The CDR3 DNA reads TGCGCCAGCAGTGAGGGCCCCAGAAACACCATATATTTT.